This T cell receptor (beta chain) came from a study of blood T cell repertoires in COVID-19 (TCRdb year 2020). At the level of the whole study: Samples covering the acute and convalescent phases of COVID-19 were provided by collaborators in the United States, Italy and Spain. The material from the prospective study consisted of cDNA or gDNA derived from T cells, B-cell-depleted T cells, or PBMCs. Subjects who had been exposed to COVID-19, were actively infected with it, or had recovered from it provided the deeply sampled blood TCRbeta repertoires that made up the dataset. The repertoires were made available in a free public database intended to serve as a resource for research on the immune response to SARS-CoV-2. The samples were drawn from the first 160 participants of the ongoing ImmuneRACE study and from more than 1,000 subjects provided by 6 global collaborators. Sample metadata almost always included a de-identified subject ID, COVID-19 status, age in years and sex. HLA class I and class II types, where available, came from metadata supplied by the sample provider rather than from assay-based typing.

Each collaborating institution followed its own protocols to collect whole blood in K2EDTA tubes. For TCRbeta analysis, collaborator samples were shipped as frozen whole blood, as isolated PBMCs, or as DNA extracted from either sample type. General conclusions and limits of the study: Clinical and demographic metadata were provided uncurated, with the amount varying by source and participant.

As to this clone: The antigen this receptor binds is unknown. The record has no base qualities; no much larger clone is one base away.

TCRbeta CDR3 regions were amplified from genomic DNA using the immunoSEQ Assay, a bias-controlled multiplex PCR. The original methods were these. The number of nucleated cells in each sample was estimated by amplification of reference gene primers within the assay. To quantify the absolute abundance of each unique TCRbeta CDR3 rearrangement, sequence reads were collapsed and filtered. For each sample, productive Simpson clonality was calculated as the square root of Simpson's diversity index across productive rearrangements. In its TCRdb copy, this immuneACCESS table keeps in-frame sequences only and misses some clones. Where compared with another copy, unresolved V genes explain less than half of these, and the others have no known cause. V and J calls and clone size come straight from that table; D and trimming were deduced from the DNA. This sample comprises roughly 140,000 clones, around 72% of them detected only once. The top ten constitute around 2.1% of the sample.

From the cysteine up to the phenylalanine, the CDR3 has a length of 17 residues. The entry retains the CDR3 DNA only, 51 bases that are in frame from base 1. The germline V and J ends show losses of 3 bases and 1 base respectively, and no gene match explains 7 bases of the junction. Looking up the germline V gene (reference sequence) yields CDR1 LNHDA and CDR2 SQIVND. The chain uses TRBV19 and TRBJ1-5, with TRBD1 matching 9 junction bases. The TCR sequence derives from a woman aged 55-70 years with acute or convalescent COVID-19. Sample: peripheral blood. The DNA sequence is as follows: TGTGCCAGTAGTATTGTACAGGGGGCGAGGAGCAATCAGCCCCAGCATTTT. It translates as CASSIVQGARSNQPQHF.